This record covers a single T cell receptor beta chain. UMIs with a 6-nucleotide sample barcode were added by template switching. For each CDR3 protein, TCRdb gives one entry from its re-call of the 5' RACE reads, without DNA. The listing records some 150,000 distinct CDR3 sequences. The data stem from a study of monozygotic twins with inflammatory bowel disease. The CDR3 extends over 13 amino acids. This receptor was obtained from a human donor with ulcerative colitis or Crohn's disease, or a healthy co-twin of an affected twin (not recorded which). The sample comprised blood. The rearrangement joins TRBV12-3 or TRBV12-4 to TRBJ1-2; as DNA is missing, the TRBD1 call by TCRdb cannot be tested. The CDR3 region is CASSLGQDYGYTF.